Shown below are 6 T cell receptor beta chains from a single sample sequenced in a study of T cells in Graves' hyperthyroidism and ophthalmopathy. There were TCR beta CDR3 regions amplified from RNA transcripts. A first-round RT-PCR of the TCR CDR3 used the HTBI primer set. TCRdb analysed the multiplex PCR reads with MiXCR anew, one entry per CDR3 protein. The profile covers approximately 400,000 distinct CDR3 sequences, with roughly 15% appearing a single time and around 20% taken by the ten largest. The source material was blood. These receptor sequences come from a woman in her 30s with Graves' ophthalmopathy.

This clonotype was counted ten times or more. V and J are TRBV5-1 and TRBJ2-7; D possibly matches TRBD1 or TRBD2 (6 bases each). The CDR3 sequence is 14 residues long. From germline, CDR1 is SGHRS and CDR2 YFSETQ. V lost 3 bases and J 3 bases, leaving 13 bases between the germline ends. CDR3 nucleotide sequence: TGCGCCAGCAGCTCGGGGGCCTCCTTCTACGAGCAGTACTTC. It specifies CASSSGASFYEQYF.

The chain uses TRBV5-6 and TRBJ1-2; D remains ambiguous. Germline V gene lookup returns CDR1 SGHDT and CDR2 YYEEEE. Between the trimmed V and J ends, which lost 0 bases and 6 bases, there was a span of 9 bases. CDR3 length: 13 residues. The CDR3 bases are TGTGCCAGCAGCTTGGGTATGAGAGATGGCTACACCTTC. Encoded protein: CASSLGMRDGYTF.

The genes are TRBV6-1 and TRBJ1-1, with a possible D match to TRBD1 (6 bases). This CDR3 has 14 residues. Trimming left V 0 bases short and J 6 bases short, with 11 bases between. Looked up from germline, CDR1 is MNHNS and CDR2 is SASEGT. CDR3 sequence (DNA): TGTGCCAGCAGTGAAGCGGTTTGGACAGCTGAAGCTTTCTTT. Its translation is CASSEAVWTAEAFF.

This clonotype has a count of ten or more. The gene calls are TRBV6-1 and TRBJ1-2, with D perhaps TRBD1 (6 bases). The CDR3 runs 14 residues. From germline, CDR1 is MNHNS and CDR2 SASEGT. V dropped 3 bases and J dropped 4 bases, with 12 bases sitting between them. In DNA, the CDR3 is TGTGCCAGCAGTGACCAGGGCAGGGGCTATGGCTACACCTTC. Amino acid sequence: CASSDQGRGYGYTF.

This chain connects TRBV20-1 to TRBJ2-7, with D possibly being TRBD1 or TRBD2 (5 bases each). Trimming took 3 bases from V and 1 from J, leaving 10 bases between them. This CDR3 has 13 amino acids. Germline assignment: CDR1 DFQATT and CDR2 SNEGSKA (reference sequence). CDR3 loop: CSASRDGSYEQYF. The CDR3 DNA reads as TGCAGTGCTAGCAGGGACGGATCCTACGAGCAGTACTTC.

With respect to this clonotype: With a much larger clone just one base away, this may be a read error. J is TRBJ2-7 and V is TRBV7-3; no firm D call. Germline CDR1 and CDR2: SGHTA and FQGTGA. The CDR3 length is 12 residues. The CDR3 reads CTSSPLNYEQYF. As DNA, the CDR3 is TGTACCAGCAGCCCTCTTAACTACGAGCAGTACTTC.